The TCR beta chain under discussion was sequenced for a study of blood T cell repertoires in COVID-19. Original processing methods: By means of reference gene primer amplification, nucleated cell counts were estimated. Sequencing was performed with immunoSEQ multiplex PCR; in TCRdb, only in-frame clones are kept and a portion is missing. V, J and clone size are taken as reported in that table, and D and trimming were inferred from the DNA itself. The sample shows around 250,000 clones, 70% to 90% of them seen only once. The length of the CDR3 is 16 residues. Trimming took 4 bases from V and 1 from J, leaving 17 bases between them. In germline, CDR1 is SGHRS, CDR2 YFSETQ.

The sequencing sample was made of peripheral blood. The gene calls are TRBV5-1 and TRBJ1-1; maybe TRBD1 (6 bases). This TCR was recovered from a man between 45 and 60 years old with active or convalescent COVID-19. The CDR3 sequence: CASSPRSGGANTEAFF. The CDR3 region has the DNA TGCGCCAGCAGCCCCCGAAGTGGGGGCGCGAACACTGAAGCTTTCTTT.